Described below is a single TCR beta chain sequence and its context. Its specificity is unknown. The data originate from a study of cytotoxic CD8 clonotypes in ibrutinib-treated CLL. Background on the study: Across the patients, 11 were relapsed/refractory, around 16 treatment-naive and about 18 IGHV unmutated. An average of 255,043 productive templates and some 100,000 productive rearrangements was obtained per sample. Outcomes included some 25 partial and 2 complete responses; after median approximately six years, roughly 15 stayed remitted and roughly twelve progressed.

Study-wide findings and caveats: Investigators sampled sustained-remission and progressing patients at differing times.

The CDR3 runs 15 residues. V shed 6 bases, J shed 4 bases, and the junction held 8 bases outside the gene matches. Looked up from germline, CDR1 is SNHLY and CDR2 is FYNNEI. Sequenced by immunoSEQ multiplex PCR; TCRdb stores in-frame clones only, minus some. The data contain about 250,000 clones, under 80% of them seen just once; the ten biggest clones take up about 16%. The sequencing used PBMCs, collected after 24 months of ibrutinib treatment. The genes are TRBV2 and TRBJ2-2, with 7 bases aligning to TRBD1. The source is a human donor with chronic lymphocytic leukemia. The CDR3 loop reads CASSENYRGTGELFF. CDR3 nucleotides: TGTGCCAGCAGCGAAAACTACAGGGGCACCGGGGAGCTGTTTTTT.